A single sample gave rise to the 9 T cell receptor beta chains below, sequenced in a study of blood T cells in healthy people across ages. A second PCR, run for about 6 to 11 cycles, used a sample-barcoded 5' primer plus a J-beta primer mix. TCRdb passed the 5' RACE reads through MiXCR, listing each CDR3 protein once. Of 850,000 to 1,000,000 distinct CDR3 sequences in the sample, about 44% are singletons; the top ten hold 13%. The sample was blood. These receptors were collected from a man younger than 40 in good health.

The V call is TRBV6-2 or TRBV6-3, the J call TRBJ1-1, with D possibly TRBD1 on 6 matching bases. Germline CDR1 and CDR2: MNHEY and SVGEGT. Trimming removed 11 bases at V and 1 base at J, with 17 bases between. This CDR3 is 14 amino acids long. The CDR3 here is CACVTGTTNTEAFF. The CDR3 DNA follows: TGTGCCTGCGTTACCGGGACAACGAACACTGAAGCTTTCTTT.

This clonotype was recorded many times. J is TRBJ2-1 and V is TRBV4-3; 11 nucleotides match TRBD2. Germline V gene data show CDR1 as LGHNA and CDR2 as YSLEER. V lost 0 bases to trimming and J lost 0 bases; unmatched junction nucleotides: 10. This CDR3 is 20 amino acids long. CDR3 amino acids: CASSQDLGLAVLSSYNEQFF. The CDR3 nucleotides are TGCGCCAGCAGCCAAGATCTGGGACTAGCGGTTCTGAGCTCCTACAATGAGCAGTTCTTC.

There are a few counts of this clonotype. This chain connects TRBV25-1 to TRBJ2-1, with 12 bases matching TRBD2. Germline V CDR1 and CDR2: MGHDK, SYGVNS. The J segment lost 5 bases and the V segment lost 0 bases, leaving 2 bases of the junction unmatched. This CDR3 is 16 amino acids long. The CDR3 loop reads CASSEYLAGGNNEQFF. The DNA for the CDR3 is TGTGCCAGCAGTGAATATCTAGCGGGGGGGAACAATGAGCAGTTCTTC.

This clonotype was detected many times. CDR3 sequence: CASSQDWGYEQYF. The CDR3 DNA reads as TGCGCCAGCAGCCAAGATTGGGGCTACGAGCAGTACTTC. The chain combines TRBV4-3 with TRBJ2-7; no reliable D call. The CDR3 extends over 13 amino acids. V was clipped by 0 bases and J by 3 bases, with 6 bases between them. Germline-derived CDR1 and CDR2 are LGHNA and YSLEER.

V and J are TRBV5-1 and TRBJ2-3; TRBD1 or TRBD2 may be the D gene (6 bases each). Germline CDR1 and CDR2: SGHRS and YFSETQ. The CDR3 contains 17 residues. V gave up 0 bases and J gave up 4 bases, with 18 bases separating them. This CDR3 reads CASSLAGLGGAADTQYF. The DNA for the CDR3 is TGCGCCAGCAGCTTGGCCGGTTTGGGGGGCGCGGCAGATACGCAGTATTTT.

This clonotype came up a few times. V is TRBV25-1 and J is TRBJ1-2; D unresolved. The ends were cut back, 6 bases at V and 2 bases at J, with 7 bases in the middle. Looked up from germline, CDR1 is MGHDK and CDR2 is SYGVNS. The CDR3 runs to 12 residues. CDR3 sequence (DNA): TGTGCCAGCAGGTGGGGAAACTATGGCTACACCTTC. It translates to CASRWGNYGYTF.

This clonotype appeared a few times. CDR3 bases: TGTGCCAGCAGTTACGCGCCCCCTTTCGGGGGGGCCTACAATGAGCAGTTCTTC. Protein product: CASSYAPPFGGAYNEQFF. This chain connects TRBV6-5 to TRBJ2-1; 8 bases map to TRBD2. This CDR3 comprises 18 residues. CDR1 is MNHEY and CDR2 is SVGAGI in the germline V gene. With V trimmed by 2 bases and J by 2 bases, 11 bases remained unmatched.

This clonotype was seen a single time. This chain uses TRBV5-1 with TRBJ2-2, with D perhaps TRBD2 (5 bases). The CDR3 runs to 14 residues. Deletions cut 5 bases from V and 4 bases from J, with 12 bases between. In germline, CDR1 is SGHRS, CDR2 YFSETQ. CDR3 loop: CASRRDRGTGELFF. The CDR3 coding sequence is TGCGCCAGCAGACGAGATCGGGGCACCGGGGAGCTGTTTTTT.

This clonotype showed up just a few times. The chain uses TRBV5-1 and TRBJ2-7; 7 bases map to TRBD1. The CDR3 totals 16 residues. Losses at the gene ends were 4 bases for V and 3 bases for J; bases not matched to a gene: 13. CDR1 and CDR2 from the germline V gene are SGHRS and YFSETQ. In DNA form, the CDR3 reads TGCGCCAGCAGCGGGGGATTGGGCAGGGGGAACTACGAGCAGTACTTC. Amino acid sequence: CASSGGLGRGNYEQYF. Drawing the rest from reference TRBV5-1 and TRBJ2-7, the complete variable domain is KAGVTQTPRYLIKTRGQQVTLSCSPISGHRSVSWYQQTPGQGLQFLFEYFSETQRNKGNFPGRFSGRQFSNSRSEMNVSTLELGDSALYLCASSGGLGRGNYEQYFGPGTRLTVT.